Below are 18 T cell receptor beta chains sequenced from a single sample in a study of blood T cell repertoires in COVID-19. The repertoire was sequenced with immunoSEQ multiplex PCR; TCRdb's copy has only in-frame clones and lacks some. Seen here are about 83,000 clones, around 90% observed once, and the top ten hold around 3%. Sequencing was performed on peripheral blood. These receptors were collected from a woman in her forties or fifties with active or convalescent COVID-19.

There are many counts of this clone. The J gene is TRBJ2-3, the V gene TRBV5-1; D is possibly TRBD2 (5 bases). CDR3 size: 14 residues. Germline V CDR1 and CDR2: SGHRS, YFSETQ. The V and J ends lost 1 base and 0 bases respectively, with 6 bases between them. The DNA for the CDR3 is TGCGCCAGCAGCTTGAGAGGGAGCACAGATACGCAGTATTTT. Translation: CASSLRGSTDTQYF.

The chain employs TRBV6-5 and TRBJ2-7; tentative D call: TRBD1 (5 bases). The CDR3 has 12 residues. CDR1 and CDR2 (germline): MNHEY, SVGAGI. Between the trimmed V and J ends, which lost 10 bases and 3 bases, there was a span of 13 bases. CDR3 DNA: TGTGCCATGCGACAGAAAGGCTACGAGCAGTACTTC. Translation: CAMRQKGYEQYF.

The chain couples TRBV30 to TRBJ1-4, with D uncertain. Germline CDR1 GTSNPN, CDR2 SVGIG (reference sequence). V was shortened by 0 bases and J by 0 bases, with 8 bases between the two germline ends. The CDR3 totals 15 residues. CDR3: CAWSVGLPTNEKLFF. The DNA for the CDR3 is TGTGCCTGGAGTGTTGGGCTCCCAACTAATGAAAAACTGTTTTTT. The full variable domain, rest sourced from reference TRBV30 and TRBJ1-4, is SQTIHQWPATLVQPVGSPLSLECTVEGTSNPNLYWYRQAAGRGLQLLFYSVGIGQISSEVPQNLSASRPQDRQFILSSKKLLLSDSGFYLCAWSVGLPTNEKLFFGSGTQLSVL.

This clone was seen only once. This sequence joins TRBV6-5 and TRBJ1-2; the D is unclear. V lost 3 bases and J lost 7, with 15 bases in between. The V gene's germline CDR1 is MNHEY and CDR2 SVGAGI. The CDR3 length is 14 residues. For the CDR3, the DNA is TGTGCCAGCAGTTATGGGAGGGCGCAGTTTGGCTACACCTTC. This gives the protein CASSYGRAQFGYTF.

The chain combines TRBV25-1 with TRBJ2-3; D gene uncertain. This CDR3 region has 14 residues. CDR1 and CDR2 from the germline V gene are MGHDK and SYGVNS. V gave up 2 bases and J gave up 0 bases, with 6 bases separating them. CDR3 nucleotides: TGTGCCAGCAGTGAAATTTCTAGCACAGATACGCAGTATTTT. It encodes CASSEISSTDTQYF.

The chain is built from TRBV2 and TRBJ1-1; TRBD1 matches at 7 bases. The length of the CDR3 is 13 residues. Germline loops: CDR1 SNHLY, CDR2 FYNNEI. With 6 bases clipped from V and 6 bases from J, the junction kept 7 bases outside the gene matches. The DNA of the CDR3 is TGTGCCAGCAGCCAGGACAGGAGAGCTGAAGCTTTCTTT. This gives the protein CASSQDRRAEAFF.

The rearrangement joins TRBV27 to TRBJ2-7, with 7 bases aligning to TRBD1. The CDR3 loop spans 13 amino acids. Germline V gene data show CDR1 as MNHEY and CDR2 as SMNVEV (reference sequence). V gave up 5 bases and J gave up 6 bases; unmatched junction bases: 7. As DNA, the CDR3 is TGTGCCAGCAGTGACACAGGGGTTGGCGAGCAGTACTTC. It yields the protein CASSDTGVGEQYF.

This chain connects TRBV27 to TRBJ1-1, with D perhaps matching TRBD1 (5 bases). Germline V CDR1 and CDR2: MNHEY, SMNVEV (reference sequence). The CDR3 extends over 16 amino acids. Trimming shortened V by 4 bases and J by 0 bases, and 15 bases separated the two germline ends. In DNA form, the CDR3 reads TGTGCCAGCAGTTATACAGGCGTTGGGGTGAACACTGAAGCTTTCTTT. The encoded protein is CASSYTGVGVNTEAFF.

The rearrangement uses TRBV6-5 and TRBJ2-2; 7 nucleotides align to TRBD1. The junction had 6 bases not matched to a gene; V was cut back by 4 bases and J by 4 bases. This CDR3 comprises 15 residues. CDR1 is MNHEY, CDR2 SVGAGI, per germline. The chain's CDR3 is CASSFTDRFTGELFF. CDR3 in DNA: TGTGCCAGCAGTTTCACGGACAGGTTCACCGGGGAGCTGTTTTTT.

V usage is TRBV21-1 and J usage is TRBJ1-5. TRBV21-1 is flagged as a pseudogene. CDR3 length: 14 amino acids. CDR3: CASIGTGRGQPQHF. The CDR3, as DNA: TGTGCCAGCATCGGAACAGGGAGGGGTCAGCCCCAGCATTTT.

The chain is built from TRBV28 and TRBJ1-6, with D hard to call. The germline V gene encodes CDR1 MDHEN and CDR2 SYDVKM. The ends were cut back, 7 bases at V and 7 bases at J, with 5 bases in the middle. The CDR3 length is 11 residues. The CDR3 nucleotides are TGTGCCAGCATGACAAATTCACCCCTCCACTTT. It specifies CASMTNSPLHF.

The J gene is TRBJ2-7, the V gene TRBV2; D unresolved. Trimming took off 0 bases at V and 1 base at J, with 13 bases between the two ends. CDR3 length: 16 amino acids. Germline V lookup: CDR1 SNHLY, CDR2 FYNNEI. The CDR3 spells CASSEARRQTSYEQYF. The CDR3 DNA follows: TGTGCCAGCAGTGAAGCTCGGCGGCAGACGTCCTACGAGCAGTACTTC.

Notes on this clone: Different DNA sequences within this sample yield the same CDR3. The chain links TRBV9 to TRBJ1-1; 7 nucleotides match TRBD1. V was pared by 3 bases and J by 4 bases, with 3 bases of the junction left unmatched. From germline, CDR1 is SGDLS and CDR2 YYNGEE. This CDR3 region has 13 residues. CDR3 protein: CASSEGGGTEAFF. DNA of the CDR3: TGTGCCAGCAGCGAAGGGGGCGGCACTGAAGCTTTCTTT. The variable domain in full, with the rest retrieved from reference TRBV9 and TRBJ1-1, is DSGVTQTPKHLITATGQRVTLRCSPRSGDLSVYWYQQSLDQGLQFLIQYYNGEERAKGNILERFSAQQFPDLHSELNLSSLELGDSALYFCASSEGGGTEAFFGQGTRLTVV.

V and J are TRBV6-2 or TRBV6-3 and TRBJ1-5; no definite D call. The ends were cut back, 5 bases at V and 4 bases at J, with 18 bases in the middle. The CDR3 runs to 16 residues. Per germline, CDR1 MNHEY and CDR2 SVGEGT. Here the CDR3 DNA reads TGTGCCAGCAGTGGCGGAGTGAGGGAGGGAAATCAGCCCCAGCATTTT. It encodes CASSGGVREGNQPQHF.

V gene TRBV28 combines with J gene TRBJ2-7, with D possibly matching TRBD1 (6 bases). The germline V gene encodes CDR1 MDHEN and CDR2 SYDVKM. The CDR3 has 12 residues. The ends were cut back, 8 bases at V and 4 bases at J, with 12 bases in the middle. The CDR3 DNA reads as TGTGCCAGCTCGGGGACACTGTACGAGCAGTACTTC. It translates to CASSGTLYEQYF.

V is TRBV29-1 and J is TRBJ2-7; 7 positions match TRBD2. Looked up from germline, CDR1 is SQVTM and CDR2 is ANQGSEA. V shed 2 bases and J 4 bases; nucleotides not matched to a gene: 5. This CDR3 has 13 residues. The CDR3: CSVETREGYEQYF. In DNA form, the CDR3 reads TGCAGCGTTGAAACTAGGGAGGGATACGAGCAGTACTTC.

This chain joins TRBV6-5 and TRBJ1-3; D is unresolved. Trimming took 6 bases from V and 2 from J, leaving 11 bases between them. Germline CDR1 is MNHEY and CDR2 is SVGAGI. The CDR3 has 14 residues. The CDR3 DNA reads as TGTGCCAGCAGCGCGGGAGTTACTGGAAACACCATATATTTT. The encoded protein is CASSAGVTGNTIYF.

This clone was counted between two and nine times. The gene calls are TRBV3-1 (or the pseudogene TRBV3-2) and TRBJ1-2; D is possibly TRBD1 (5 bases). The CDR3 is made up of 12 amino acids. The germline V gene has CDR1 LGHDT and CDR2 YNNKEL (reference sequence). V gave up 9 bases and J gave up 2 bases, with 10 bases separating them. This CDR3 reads CASGRGNYGYTF. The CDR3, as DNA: TGTGCCAGTGGGAGGGGAAACTATGGCTACACCTTC.